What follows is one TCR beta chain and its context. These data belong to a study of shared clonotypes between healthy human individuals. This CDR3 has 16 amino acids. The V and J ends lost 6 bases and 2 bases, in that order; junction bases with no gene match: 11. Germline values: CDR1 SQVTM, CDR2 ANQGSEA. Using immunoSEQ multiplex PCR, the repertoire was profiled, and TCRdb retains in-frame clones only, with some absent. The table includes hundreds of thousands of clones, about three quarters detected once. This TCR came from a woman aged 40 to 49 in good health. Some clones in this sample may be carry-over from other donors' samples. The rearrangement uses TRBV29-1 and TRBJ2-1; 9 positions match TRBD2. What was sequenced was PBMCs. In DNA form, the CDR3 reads TGCAGCGTATTCCCCCTTAGCGGGAGTGCCTACAATGAGCAGTTCTTC. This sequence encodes CSVFPLSGSAYNEQFF.